The sequence of this T cell receptor (beta chain) was determined in a study of radiation and T cells in renal cell carcinoma. Concerning this clone: The antigen remains unidentified. At one of its ends the junction is not consistent with the germline gene, which may arise from a read error.

This table comes from immunoSEQ multiplex PCR, and its TCRdb copy is limited to in-frame clones, with some not included. This table has 100,000 to 150,000 clones, about four fifths appearing once. This sample's time point: blood 2 weeks post-SBRT. Noted treatment: 15 Gy SBRT to primary tumor, nephrectomy 4 weeks later. Study-level points and caveats: From baseline, blood top tumor clonotypes peaked at 2 weeks post-radiation.

CDR3 length equals 13 residues. Germline assignment: CDR1 SSHAT and CDR2 FNYEAQ (reference sequence). This TCR came from a man aged 50-60 years with renal cell carcinoma. Sequences were derived from blood, sampled from a patient whose treatment included radiotherapy and nephrectomy. V gene TRBV7-7 combines with J gene TRBJ2-2; the D gene is possibly TRBD1 (5 bases). Here the CDR3 DNA reads TGTGCTAGCAGCGCTAGTAGGGGCGGGGAGCTGTTTTTT. It codes for CASSASRGGELFF.